What follows are 9 T cell receptor beta chains derived from one specimen sequenced in a study of T cell repertoires in cytomegalovirus infection. TCRdb itself ran the reads through MiXCR, one entry per CDR3 protein. Of 500,000 or so distinct CDR3 sequences in the sample, about 15% were seen once. The specimen sequenced was CD8+ T cells from PBMCs. All receptors derive from a human donor in good health (CMV status not recorded). Some clones in this sample may be carry-over from other donors' samples.

This clonotype was observed a few times. The J gene is TRBJ1-5, the V gene TRBV27; weak D call: TRBD1 (5 bases). V lost 5 bases and J 3 bases, leaving 17 bases between the germline ends. This CDR3 has 16 amino acids. Germline V gene lookup returns CDR1 MNHEY and CDR2 SMNVEV (reference sequence). CDR3 coding DNA: TGTGCCAGCAGTCCTCAGGGTCCCGAAATCAATCAGCCCCAGCATTTT. Protein product: CASSPQGPEINQPQHF.

This clonotype occurred a few times. This rearrangement joins TRBV14 to TRBJ2-5; possible D gene TRBD2, 6 bases. CDR3 length: 16 residues. In germline, CDR1 is SGHDN, CDR2 FVKESK. Trimming removed 0 bases from V and 3 bases from J, with 14 bases in between. The chain's CDR3 is CASSQDGGYEEETQYF. The CDR3 DNA reads TGTGCCAGCAGCCAAGATGGGGGGTATGAGGAAGAGACCCAGTACTTC.

The table lists this clonotype with a few counts. The gene calls are TRBV2 and TRBJ1-2; 9 nucleotides align to TRBD1. V lost 7 bases, J lost 5 bases, and 8 bases stayed unmatched. The CDR3 spans 14 residues. The germline V gene has CDR1 SNHLY and CDR2 FYNNEI. The CDR3 region has the DNA TGTGCCAGCAACGGACAGGGGTTGGGGTATGGCTACACCTTC. Its translation is CASNGQGLGYGYTF.

The chain is built from TRBV7-8 and TRBJ2-7, with D hard to call. Between the trimmed V and J ends, which lost 4 bases and 6 bases, there was a span of 19 bases. Germline assignment: CDR1 SGHVS and CDR2 FQNEAQ. The CDR3 runs 15 residues. The CDR3, as DNA: TGTGCCAGCAGCTCCCAGGTGAGTGTCCGGCGCGAGCAGTACTTC. Amino acid sequence: CASSSQVSVRREQYF.

V and J are TRBV20-1 and TRBJ2-7, with 7 bases aligning to TRBD1. The CDR3 runs to 15 residues. After removal of 3 bases from V and 3 bases from J, the junction contained 11 bases not matched to a gene. Germline lookup yields CDR1 DFQATT and CDR2 SNEGSKA (reference sequence). This chain's CDR3 is CSASFPGTAVYEQYF. The CDR3 coding sequence is TGCAGTGCTAGTTTTCCCGGGACAGCCGTCTACGAGCAGTACTTC.

This clonotype has more than one count but fewer than ten. The V call is TRBV12-3 or TRBV12-4, the J call TRBJ1-3, with D perhaps TRBD1 (6 bases). Trimming pared 2 bases from V and 1 base from J, leaving 12 bases between. This CDR3 is 16 amino acids long. In DNA, the CDR3 is TGTGCCAGCAGTTTATCGGGACACGCTTCTGGAAACACCATATATTTT. This encodes CASSLSGHASGNTIYF.

V is TRBV28 and J is TRBJ1-1; D perhaps matches TRBD1 (6 bases). This CDR3 is 16 amino acids long. Germline values: CDR1 MDHEN, CDR2 SYDVKM. V gave up 3 bases and J gave up 0 bases, with 14 bases separating them. Here the CDR3 DNA reads TGTGCCAGCAGTTTCCCCGGGGACAACCTGAACACTGAAGCTTTCTTT. Amino acids: CASSFPGDNLNTEAFF.

V usage is TRBV14 and J usage is TRBJ1-6; 7 nucleotides match TRBD1. Germline V CDR1 and CDR2: SGHDN, FVKESK. CDR3 size: 13 residues. Trimming removed 9 bases from V and 10 bases from J; junction bases left unmatched: 9. The CDR3 DNA sequence: TGTGCCAGACAGGGGAAGATGGGATCACCCCTCCACTTT. Protein sequence: CARQGKMGSPLHF.

V is TRBV19 and J is TRBJ2-7; TRBD2 agrees at 8 bases. The V gene's germline CDR1 is LNHDA and CDR2 SQIVND (reference sequence). CDR3 length: 14 residues. Trimming removed 5 bases from V and 2 bases from J; junction bases left unmatched: 5. The CDR3 loop reads CASSAGAGAYEQYF. In DNA form, the CDR3 reads TGTGCCAGTAGTGCCGGAGCGGGGGCCTACGAGCAGTACTTC.